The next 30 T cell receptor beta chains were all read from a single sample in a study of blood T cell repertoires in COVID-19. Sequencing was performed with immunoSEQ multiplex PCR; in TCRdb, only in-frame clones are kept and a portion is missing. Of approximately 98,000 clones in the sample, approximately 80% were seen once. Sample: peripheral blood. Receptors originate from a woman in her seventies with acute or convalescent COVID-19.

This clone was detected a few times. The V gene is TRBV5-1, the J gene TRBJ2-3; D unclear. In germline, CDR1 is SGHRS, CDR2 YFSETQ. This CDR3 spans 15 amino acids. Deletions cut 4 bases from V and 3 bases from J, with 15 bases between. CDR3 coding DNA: TGCGCCAGCAGCCCCGACGCTAGTACGACAGATACGCAGTATTTT. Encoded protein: CASSPDASTTDTQYF.

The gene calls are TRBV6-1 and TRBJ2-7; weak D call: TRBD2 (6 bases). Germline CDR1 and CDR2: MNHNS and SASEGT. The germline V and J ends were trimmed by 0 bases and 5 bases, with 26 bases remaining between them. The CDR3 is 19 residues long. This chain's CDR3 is CASSEARGSGGKGPDEQYF. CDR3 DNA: TGTGCCAGCAGTGAAGCCCGAGGGTCCGGCGGGAAAGGGCCGGACGAGCAGTACTTC.

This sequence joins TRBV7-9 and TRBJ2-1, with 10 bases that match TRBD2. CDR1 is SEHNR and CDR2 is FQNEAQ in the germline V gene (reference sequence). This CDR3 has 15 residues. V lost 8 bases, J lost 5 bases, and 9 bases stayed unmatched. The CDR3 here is CASGIAGGLNNEQFF. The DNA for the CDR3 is TGTGCCAGCGGTATAGCGGGGGGTTTAAACAATGAGCAGTTCTTC.

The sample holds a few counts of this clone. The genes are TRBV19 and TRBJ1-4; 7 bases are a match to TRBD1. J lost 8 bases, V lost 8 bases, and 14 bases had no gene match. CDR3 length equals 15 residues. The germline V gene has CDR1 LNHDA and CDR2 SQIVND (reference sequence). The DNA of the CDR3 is TGTGCCAGTTCTCCCACCGGGACAGCCATCGAAAAACTGTTTTTT. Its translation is CASSPTGTAIEKLFF.

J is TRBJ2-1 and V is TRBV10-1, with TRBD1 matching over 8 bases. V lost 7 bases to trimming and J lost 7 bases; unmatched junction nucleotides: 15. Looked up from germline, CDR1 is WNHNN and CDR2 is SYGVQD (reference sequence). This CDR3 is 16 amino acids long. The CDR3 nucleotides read TGCGCCAGCAATGGACAGGGAAGGTCTGGTAGGAATGAGCAGTTCTTC. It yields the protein CASNGQGRSGRNEQFF.

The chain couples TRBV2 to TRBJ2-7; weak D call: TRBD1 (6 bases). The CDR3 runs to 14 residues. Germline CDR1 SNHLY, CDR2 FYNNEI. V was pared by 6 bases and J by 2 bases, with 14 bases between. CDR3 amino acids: CASSPLQGAYEQYV. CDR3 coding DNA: TGTGCCAGCAGCCCCTTACAGGGTGCCTACGAGCAGTACGTC.

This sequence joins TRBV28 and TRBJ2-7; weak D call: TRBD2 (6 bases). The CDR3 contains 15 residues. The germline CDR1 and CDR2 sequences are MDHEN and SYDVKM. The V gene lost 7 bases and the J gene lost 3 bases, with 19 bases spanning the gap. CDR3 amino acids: CASIPGGGNVYEQYF. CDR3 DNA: TGTGCCAGCATCCCGGGTGGCGGGAATGTCTACGAGCAGTACTTC.

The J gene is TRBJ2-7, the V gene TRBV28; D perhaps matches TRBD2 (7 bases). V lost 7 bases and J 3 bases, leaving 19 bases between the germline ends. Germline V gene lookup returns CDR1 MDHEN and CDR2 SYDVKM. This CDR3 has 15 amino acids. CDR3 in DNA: TGTGCCAGCACCGAAGGGGGGGCTGAGGGCTACGAGCAGTACGTC. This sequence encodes CASTEGGAEGYEQYV.

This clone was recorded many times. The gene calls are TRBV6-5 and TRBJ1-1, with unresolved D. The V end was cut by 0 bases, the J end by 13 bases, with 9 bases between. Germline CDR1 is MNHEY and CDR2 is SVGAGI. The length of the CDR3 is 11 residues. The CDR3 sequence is CASSYSSIYFF. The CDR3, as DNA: TGTGCCAGCAGTTACTCGTCTATATATTTCTTT.

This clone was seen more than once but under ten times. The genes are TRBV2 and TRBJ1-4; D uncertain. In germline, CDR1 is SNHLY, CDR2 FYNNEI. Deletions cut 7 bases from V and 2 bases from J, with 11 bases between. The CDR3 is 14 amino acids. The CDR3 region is CASTGGSTNEKLFF. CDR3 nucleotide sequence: TGTGCCAGCACCGGAGGGTCTACTAATGAAAAACTGTTTTTT.

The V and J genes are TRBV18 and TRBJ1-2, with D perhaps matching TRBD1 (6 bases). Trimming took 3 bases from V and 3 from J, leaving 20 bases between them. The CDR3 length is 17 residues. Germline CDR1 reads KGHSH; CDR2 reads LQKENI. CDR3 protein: CASSPSIRGASDYGYTF. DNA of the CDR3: TGTGCCAGCTCACCGTCCATACGGGGGGCTTCGGACTATGGCTACACCTTC.

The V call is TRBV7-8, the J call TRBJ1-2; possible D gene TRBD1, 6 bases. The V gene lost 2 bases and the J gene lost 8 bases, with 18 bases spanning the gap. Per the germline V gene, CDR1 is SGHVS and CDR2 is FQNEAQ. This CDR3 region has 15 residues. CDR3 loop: CASSLIQGPSGGYTF. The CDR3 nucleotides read TGTGCCAGCAGCTTAATCCAGGGGCCCTCAGGGGGCTACACCTTC.

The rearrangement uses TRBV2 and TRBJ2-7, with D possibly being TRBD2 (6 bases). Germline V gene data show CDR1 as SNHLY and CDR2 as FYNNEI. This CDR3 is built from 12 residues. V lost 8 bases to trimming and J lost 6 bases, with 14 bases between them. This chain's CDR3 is CASVRDFGEQYF. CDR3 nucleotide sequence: TGTGCCAGCGTTAGGGACTTCGGCGAGCAGTACTTC.

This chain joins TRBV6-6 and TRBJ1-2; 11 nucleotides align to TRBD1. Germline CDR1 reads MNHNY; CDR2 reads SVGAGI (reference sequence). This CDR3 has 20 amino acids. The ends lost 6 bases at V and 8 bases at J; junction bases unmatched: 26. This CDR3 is CASSWTGGFNTFRVTKGYTF. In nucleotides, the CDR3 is TGTGCCAGCAGCTGGACAGGGGGCTTTAATACGTTCCGGGTAACTAAGGGCTACACCTTC.

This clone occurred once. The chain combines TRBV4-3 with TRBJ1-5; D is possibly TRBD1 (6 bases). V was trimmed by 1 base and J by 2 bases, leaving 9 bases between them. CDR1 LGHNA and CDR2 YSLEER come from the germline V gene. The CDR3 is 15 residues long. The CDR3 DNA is TGCGCCAGCAGCCAAGTCAGGGGTGGCAATCAGCCCCAGCATTTT. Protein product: CASSQVRGGNQPQHF.

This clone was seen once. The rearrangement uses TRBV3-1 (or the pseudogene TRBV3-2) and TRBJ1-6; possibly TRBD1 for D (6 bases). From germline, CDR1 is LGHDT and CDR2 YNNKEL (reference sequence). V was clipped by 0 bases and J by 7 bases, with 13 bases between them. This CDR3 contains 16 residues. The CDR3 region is CASSQDTTTGNSPLHF. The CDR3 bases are TGTGCCAGCAGCCAAGATACGACAACAGGGAATTCACCCCTCCACTTT.

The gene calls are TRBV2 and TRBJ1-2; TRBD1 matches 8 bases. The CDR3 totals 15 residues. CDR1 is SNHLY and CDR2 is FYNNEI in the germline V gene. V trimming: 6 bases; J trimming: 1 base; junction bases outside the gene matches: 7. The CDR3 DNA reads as TGTGCCAGCAGCCCGGACAGGGCATTTAACTATGGCTACACCTTC. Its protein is CASSPDRAFNYGYTF.

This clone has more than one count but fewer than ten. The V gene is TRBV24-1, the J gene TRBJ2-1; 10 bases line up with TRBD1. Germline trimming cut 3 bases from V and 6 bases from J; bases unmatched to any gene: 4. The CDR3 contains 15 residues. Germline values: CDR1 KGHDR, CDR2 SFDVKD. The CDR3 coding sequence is TGTGCCACCAGTGATCCGGGACAGGGGACCAATGAGCAGTTCTTC. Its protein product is CATSDPGQGTNEQFF.

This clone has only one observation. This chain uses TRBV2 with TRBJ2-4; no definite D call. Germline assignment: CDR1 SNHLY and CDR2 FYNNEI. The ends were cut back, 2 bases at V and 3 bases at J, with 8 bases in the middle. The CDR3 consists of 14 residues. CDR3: CASSESSFKNIQYF. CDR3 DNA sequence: TGTGCCAGCAGTGAATCGAGTTTCAAAAACATTCAGTACTTC. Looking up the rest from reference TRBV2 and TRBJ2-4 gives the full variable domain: EPEVTQTPSHQVTQMGQEVILRCVPISNHLYFYWYRQILGQKVEFLVSFYNNEISEKSEIFDDQFSVERPDGSNFTLKIRSTKLEDSAMYFCASSESSFKNIQYFGAGTRLSVL.

The CDR3 nucleotides read TGTGCCAGCAGTGAAGCGGCCGGGGAGCTGTCCGAGCAGTACGTC. Amino acid sequence: CASSEAAGELSEQYV. This rearrangement joins TRBV2 to TRBJ2-7; tentatively, D is TRBD2 (5 bases). The CDR3 totals 15 residues. Germline V gene sequence: CDR1 SNHLY, CDR2 FYNNEI. V shed 0 bases and J shed 6 bases, with 15 bases lying between them.

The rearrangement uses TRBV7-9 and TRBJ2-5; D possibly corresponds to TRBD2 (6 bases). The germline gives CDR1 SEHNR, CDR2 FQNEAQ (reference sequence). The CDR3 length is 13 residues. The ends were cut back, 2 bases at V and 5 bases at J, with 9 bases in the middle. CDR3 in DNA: TGTGCCAGCAGCTTAACGGGGGTGGAGACCCAGTACTTC. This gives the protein CASSLTGVETQYF.

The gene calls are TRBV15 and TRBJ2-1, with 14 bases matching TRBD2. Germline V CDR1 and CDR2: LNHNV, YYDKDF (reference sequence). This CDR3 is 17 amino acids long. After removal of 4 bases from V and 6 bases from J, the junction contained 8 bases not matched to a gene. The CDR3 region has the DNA TGTGCCACCAGCACTACGACTAGCGGGAGGGAGGGCAATGAGCAGTTCTTC. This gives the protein CATSTTTSGREGNEQFF.

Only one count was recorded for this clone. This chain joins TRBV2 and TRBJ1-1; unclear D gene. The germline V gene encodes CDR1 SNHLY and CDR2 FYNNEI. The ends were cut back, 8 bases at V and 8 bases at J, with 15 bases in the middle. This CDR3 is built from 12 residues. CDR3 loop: CASRSRIKEAFF. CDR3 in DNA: TGTGCCAGCCGTTCGAGGATTAAGGAAGCTTTCTTT.

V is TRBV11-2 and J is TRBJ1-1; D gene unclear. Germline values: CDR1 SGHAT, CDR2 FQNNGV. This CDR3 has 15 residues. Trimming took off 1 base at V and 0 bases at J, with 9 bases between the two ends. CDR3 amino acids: CASSLGTDMNTEAFF. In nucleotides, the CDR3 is TGTGCCAGCAGCTTAGGTACAGACATGAACACTGAAGCTTTCTTT.

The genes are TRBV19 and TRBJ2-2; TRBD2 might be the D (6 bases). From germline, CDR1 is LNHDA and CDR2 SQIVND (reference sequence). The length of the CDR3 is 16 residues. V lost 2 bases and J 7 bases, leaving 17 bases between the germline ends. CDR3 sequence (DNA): TGTGCCAGTAGTATAAGATGGCGGGATAGACTCGGGGAGCTGTTTTTT. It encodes CASSIRWRDRLGELFF.

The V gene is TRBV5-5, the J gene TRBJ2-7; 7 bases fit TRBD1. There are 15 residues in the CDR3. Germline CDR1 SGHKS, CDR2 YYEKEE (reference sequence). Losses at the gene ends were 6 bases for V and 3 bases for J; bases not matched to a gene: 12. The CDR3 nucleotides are TGTGCCAGCACCCCCGCGCCGGGACAGAACTACGAGCAGTACTTC. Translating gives CASTPAPGQNYEQYF.

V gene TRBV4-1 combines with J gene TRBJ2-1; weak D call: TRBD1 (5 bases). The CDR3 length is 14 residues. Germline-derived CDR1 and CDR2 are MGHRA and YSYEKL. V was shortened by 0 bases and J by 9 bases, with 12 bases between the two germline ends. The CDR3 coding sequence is TGCGCCAGCAGCCAAGACCAGGGCTGGGGTGAGCAGTTCTTC. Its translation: CASSQDQGWGEQFF.

The CDR3 is CASGNDRYSYNEQFF. DNA of the CDR3: TGTGCCAGCGGGAATGACAGGTACTCCTACAATGAGCAGTTCTTC. The chain is built from TRBV5-8 and TRBJ2-1, with D maybe TRBD1 (6 bases). V was trimmed by 7 bases and J by 0 bases, leaving 14 bases between them. The CDR3 runs 15 residues. Germline values: CDR1 SGHTS, CDR2 YDEGEE. Complete variable domain (other parts from reference TRBV5-8 and TRBJ2-1): EAGVTQSPTHLIKTRGQQATLRCSPISGHTSVYWYQQALGLGLQFLLWYDEGEERNRGNFPPRFSGRQFPNYSSELNVNALELEDSALYLCASGNDRYSYNEQFFGPGTRLTVL.

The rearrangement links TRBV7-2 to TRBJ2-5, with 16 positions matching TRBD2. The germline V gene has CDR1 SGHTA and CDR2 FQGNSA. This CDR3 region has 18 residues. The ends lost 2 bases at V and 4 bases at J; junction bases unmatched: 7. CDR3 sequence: CASSLRGLAGGSAETQYF. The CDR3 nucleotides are TGTGCCAGCAGCTTAAGGGGACTAGCGGGGGGGTCTGCAGAGACCCAGTACTTC.

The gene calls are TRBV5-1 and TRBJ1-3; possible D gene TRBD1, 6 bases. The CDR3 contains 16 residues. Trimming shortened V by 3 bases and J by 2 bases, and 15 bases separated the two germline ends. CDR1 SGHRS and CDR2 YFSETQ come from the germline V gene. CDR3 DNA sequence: TGCGCCAGCAGCTCCAACTTTCAGGGGACTGGAAACACCATATATTTT. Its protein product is CASSSNFQGTGNTIYF.